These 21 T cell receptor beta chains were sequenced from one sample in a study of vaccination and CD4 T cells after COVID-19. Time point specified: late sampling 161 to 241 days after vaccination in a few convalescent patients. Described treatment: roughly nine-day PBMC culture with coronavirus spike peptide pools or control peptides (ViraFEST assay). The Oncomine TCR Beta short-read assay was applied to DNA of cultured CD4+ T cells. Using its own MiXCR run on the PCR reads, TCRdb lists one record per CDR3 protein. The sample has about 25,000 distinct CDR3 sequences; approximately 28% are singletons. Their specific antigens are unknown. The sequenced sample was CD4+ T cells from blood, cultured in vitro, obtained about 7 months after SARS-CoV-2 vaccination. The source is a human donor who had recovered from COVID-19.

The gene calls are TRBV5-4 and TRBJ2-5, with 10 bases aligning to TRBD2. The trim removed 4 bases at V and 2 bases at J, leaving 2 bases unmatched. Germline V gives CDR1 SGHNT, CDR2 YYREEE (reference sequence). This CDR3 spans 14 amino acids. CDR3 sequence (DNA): TGTGCCAGCAGCGCGACTAGCGGGCAAGAGACCCAGTACTTC. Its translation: CASSATSGQETQYF.

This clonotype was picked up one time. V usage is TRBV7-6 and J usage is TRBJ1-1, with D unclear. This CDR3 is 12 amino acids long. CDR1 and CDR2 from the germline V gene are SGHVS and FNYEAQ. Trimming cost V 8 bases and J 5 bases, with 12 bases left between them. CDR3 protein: CASGPIRTEAFF. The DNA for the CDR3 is TGTGCCAGCGGCCCCATTCGAACTGAAGCTTTCTTT. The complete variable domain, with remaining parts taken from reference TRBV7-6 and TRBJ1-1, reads GAGVSQSPRYKVTKRGQDVALRCDPISGHVSLYWYRQALGQGPEFLTYFNYEAQQDKSGLPNDRFSAERPEGSISTLTIQRTEQRDSAMYRCASGPIRTEAFFGQGTRLTVV.

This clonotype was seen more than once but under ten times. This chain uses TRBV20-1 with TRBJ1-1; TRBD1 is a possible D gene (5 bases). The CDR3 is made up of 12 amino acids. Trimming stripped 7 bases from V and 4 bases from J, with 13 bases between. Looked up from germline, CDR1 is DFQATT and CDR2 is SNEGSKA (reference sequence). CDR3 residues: CSDLGVGTEAFF. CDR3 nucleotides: TGCAGTGATTTGGGGGTTGGCACTGAAGCTTTCTTT.

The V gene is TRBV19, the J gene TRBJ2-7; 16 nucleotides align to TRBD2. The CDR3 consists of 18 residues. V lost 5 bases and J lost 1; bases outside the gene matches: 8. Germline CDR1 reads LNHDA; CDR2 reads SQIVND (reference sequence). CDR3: CASSPGTSGRAGSYEQYF. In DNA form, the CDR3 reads TGTGCCAGTAGTCCCGGGACTAGCGGGAGGGCCGGTTCCTACGAGCAGTACTTC.

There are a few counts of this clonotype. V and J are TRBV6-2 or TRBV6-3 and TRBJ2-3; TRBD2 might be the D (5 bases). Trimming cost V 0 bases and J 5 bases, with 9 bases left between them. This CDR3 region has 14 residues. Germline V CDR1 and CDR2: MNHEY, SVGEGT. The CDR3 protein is CASSYSSEGDTQYF. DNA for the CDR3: TGTGCCAGCAGTTACTCGAGTGAGGGAGATACGCAGTATTTT.

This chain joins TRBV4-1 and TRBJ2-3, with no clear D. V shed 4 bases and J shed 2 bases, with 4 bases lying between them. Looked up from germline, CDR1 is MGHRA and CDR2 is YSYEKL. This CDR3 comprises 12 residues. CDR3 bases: TGCGCCAGCAGCCCACCCACAGATACGCAGTATTTT. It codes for CASSPPTDTQYF.

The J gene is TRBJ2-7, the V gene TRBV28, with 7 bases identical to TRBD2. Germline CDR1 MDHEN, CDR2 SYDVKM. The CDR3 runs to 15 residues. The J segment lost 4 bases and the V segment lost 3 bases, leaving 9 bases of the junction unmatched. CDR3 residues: CASSFMASGKYEQYF. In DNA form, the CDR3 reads TGTGCCAGCAGTTTTATGGCTAGCGGCAAGTACGAGCAGTACTTC.

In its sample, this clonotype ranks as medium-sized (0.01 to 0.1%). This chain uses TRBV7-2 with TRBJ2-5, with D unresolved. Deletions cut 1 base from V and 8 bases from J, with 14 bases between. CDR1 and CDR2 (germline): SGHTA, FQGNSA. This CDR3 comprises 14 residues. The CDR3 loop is CASSLGTQWDTQYF. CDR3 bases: TGTGCCAGCAGCTTAGGTACCCAATGGGATACCCAGTACTTC.

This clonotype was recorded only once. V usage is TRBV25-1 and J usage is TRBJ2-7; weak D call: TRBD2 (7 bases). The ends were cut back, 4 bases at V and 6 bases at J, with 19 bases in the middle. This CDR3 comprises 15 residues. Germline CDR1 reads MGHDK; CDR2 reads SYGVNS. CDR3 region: CASSGGGRGTSEQYF. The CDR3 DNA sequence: TGTGCCAGCAGTGGGGGGGGCAGGGGTACGAGCGAGCAGTACTTC.

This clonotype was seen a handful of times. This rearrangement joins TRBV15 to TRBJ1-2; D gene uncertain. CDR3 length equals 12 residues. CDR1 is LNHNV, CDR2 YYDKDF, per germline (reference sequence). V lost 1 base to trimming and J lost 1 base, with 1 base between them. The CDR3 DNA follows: TGTGCCACCAGCAGAGGTAACTATGGCTACACCTTC. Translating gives CATSRGNYGYTF.

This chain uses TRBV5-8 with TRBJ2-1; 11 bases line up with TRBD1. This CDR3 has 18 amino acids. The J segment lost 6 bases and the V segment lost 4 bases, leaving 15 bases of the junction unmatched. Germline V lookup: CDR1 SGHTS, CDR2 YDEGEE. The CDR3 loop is CASSPDRGRLGRGNEQFF. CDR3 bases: TGTGCCAGCAGCCCGGACAGGGGGCGCCTAGGGCGTGGCAATGAGCAGTTCTTC.

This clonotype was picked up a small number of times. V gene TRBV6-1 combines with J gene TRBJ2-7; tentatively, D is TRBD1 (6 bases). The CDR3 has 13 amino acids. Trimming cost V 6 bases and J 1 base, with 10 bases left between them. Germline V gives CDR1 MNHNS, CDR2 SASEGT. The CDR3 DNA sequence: TGTGCCAGCAGAAGGACAGCTTCCTACGAGCAGTACTTC. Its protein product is CASRRTASYEQYF.

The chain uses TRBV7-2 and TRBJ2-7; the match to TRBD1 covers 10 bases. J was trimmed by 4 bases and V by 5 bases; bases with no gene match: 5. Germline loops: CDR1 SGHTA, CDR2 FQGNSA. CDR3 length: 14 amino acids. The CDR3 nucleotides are TGTGCCAGCAGCAAGGACAGGGGGTATTACGAGCAGTACTTC. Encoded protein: CASSKDRGYYEQYF.

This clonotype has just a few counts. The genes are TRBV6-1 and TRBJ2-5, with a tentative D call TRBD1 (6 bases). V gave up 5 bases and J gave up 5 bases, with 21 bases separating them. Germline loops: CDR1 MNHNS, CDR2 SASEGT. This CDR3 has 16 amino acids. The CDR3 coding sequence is TGTGCCAGCAGTCGCACCCACCACAGGGTTGGGGAGACCCAGTACTTC. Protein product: CASSRTHHRVGETQYF.

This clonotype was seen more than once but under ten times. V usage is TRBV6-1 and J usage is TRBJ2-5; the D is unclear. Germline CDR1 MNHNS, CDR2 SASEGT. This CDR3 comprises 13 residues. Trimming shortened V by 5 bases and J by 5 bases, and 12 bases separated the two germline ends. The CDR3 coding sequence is TGTGCCAGCAGTCCGACAAGGCGGGAGACCCAGTACTTC. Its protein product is CASSPTRRETQYF.

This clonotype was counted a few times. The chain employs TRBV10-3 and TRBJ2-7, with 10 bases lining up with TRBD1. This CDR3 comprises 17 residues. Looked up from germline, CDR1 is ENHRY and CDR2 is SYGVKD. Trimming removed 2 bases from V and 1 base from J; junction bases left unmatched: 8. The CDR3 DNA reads TGTGCCATCAGTGAGACCCCGGGACAGGGGCTTTCCTACGAGCAGTACTTC. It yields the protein CAISETPGQGLSYEQYF.

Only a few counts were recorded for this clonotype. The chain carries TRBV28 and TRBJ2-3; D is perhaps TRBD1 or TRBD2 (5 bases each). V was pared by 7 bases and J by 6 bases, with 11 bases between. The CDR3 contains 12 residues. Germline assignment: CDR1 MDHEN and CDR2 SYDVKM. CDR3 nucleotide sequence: TGTGCCAGCACCCTAGAGGGGGATACGCAGTATTTT. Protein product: CASTLEGDTQYF.

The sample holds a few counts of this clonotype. The CDR3 nucleotides read TGCAGTGCTAGAGATATTGGACTACGGACTTTCCCGACCGGGGAGCTGTTTTTT. Residues: CSARDIGLRTFPTGELFF. The chain has TRBV20-1 and TRBJ2-2, with a weak D call TRBD2 (6 bases). In germline, CDR1 is DFQATT, CDR2 SNEGSKA (reference sequence). Trimming took off 0 bases at V and 5 bases at J, with 22 bases between the two ends. The CDR3 loop spans 18 amino acids.

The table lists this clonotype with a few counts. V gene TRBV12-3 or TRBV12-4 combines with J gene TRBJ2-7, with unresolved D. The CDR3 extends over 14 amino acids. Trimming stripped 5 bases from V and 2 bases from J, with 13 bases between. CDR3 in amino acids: CASSTEDTTYEQYF. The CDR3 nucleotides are TGTGCCAGCAGTACCGAAGACACGACCTACGAGCAGTACTTC.

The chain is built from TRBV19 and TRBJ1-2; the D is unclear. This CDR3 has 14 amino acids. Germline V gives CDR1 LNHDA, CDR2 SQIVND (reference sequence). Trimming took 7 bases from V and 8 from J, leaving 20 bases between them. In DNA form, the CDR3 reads TGTGCCAGTAACCTCAAGGTGGGCCTGGGAGGCTACACCTTC. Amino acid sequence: CASNLKVGLGGYTF.

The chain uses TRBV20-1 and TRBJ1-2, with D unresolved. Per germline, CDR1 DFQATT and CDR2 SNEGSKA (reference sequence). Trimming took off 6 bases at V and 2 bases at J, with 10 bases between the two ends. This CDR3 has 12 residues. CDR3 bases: TGCAGTGCCCCTCGGTCCAACTATGGCTACACCTTC. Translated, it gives CSAPRSNYGYTF.